This TCR beta chain was sequenced during a study of blood T cell repertoires in COVID-19. Study-wide background: Acute-phase and convalescent COVID-19 samples originated in the United States, Italy and Spain.

Some clones are missing from TCRdb's copy, which holds only in-frame ones; the method was immunoSEQ multiplex PCR. The sample lists around 130,000 clones; around 87% were seen once. CDR1 is SQVTM, CDR2 ANQGSEA, per germline. V lost 3 bases, J lost 4 bases, and 10 bases lay in between. The CDR3 runs to 13 residues. The sequenced material came from peripheral blood. V usage is TRBV29-1 and J usage is TRBJ2-1, with D perhaps TRBD2 (6 bases). The clonotype was recovered from a man between 65 and 79 years old with active COVID-19. In nucleotides, the CDR3 is TGCAGCGTTGAGGGGACTCCTTACAATGAGCAGTTCTTC. The encoded protein is CSVEGTPYNEQFF.